Given below is one TCR beta chain in context. Its antigen is undetermined. This sample is part of a study of CD8 T cells in ankylosing spondylitis. Library preparation for TCR beta used quantitative 5'-RACE with molecular barcodes. MiXCR was run by TCRdb on the 5' RACE reads, yielding one entry per CDR3 protein. The table records hundreds of thousands of distinct CDR3 sequences, 25% to 30% of them present only once. The CDR3 has 13 amino acids. Per germline, CDR1 GTSNPN and CDR2 SVGIG (reference sequence). The V end lost 4 bases, the J end lost 4 bases, and 13 bases lay between the germline ends. Findings of the study overall: A motif in TCR beta, a set of roughly eight highly homologous variants, appeared characteristic of ankylosing spondylitis blood. Some motif variants were previously reported in reactive arthritis synovial fluid and blood.

Sequencing input: blood, either unsorted or a sorted T cell fraction (not recorded which). The chain uses TRBV30 and TRBJ1-1, with TRBD1 as a possible D gene (6 bases). This TCR came from a male donor with ankylosing spondylitis. CDR3 in DNA: TGTGCCTGGATTTTGCACAGGGCCACTGAAGCTTTCTTT. Its protein product is CAWILHRATEAFF. The complete variable domain, with remaining parts taken from reference TRBV30 and TRBJ1-1, reads SQTIHQWPATLVQPVGSPLSLECTVEGTSNPNLYWYRQAAGRGLQLLFYSVGIGQISSEVPQNLSASRPQDRQFILSSKKLLLSDSGFYLCAWILHRATEAFFGQGTRLTVV.